This paragraph reports one TCR beta chain. Antigen unknown. This sample is drawn from a study of T-cell reconstitution after alpha-beta-depleted transplantation in children. Unique molecular identifiers featured in how the TCRbeta library was prepared. TCRdb ran MiXCR on the PCR reads and lists one entry per CDR3 protein. The repertoire consists of a few hundred thousand distinct CDR3 sequences, with 25% to 30% occurring once and the leading ten covering 30% to 45%. Germline trimming cut 4 bases from V and 1 base from J; bases unmatched to any gene: 6. This CDR3 is 15 amino acids long. Germline V gives CDR1 SGHTA, CDR2 FQGNSA. Study-level findings and limits: From surviving recipient T cells and thymic progenitors came the high day-60 TCRbeta diversity observed in some patients. Most T-cell counts and diversity one year after the transplant came from T cells that were newly produced.

This receptor was identified in a boy younger than two with Wiskott-Aldrich syndrome, due to receive a stem cell transplant. The chain carries TRBV7-2 and TRBJ1-2; 7 bases map to TRBD1. The source was PBMCs, collected before TCRalphabeta/CD19-depleted stem cell transplant. The CDR3 protein is CASSSRTGYNYGYTF. The CDR3 region has the DNA TGTGCCAGCAGCTCTAGGACAGGCTATAACTATGGCTACACCTTC.